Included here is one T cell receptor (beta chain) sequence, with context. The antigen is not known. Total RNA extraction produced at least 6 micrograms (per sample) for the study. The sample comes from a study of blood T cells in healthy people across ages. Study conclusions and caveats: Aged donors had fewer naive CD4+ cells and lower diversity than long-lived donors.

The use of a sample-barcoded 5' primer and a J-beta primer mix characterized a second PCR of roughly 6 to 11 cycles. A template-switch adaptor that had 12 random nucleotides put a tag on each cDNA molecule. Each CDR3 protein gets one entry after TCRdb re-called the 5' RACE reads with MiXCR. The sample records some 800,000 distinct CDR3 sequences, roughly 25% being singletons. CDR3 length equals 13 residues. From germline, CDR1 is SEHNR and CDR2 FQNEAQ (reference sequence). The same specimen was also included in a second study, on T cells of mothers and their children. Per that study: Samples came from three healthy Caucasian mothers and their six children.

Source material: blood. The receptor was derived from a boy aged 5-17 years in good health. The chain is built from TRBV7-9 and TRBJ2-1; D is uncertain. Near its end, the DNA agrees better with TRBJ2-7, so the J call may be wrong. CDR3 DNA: TGTGCCAGCAGCTTAGCGAATACCTACGAGCAGTACTTC. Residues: CASSLANTYEQYF.